These 25 T cell receptor beta chains originate from one sample sequenced in a study of T cells in Graves' hyperthyroidism and ophthalmopathy. Amplification of TCR beta CDR3 regions used RNA as the template. Primed by the HTBI set, a first-round RT-PCR was run on the TCR CDR3. TCRdb used MiXCR to reprocess the multiplex PCR reads, holding one entry per CDR3 protein. The table includes hundreds of thousands of distinct CDR3 sequences, roughly 21% detected once. What was sequenced was blood. The receptors come from a man aged 40-50 years with Graves' ophthalmopathy.

This clonotype was seen at least ten times. This chain connects TRBV7-9 to TRBJ2-2; the match to TRBD1 covers 9 bases. The CDR3 spans 15 residues. With V trimmed by 5 bases and J by 3 bases, 4 bases remained unmatched. The V gene's germline CDR1 is SEHNR and CDR2 FQNEAQ (reference sequence). As DNA, the CDR3 is TGTGCCAGCAGCCAACAGGGGGCCGACACCGGGGAGCTGTTTTTT. Its translation is CASSQQGADTGELFF.

Note on this clonotype: This likely comes from a read error, as the CDR3 has no conserved phenylalanine or tryptophan at its end. This chain joins TRBV18 and TRBJ1-5; no definite D call. This CDR3 is built from 13 residues. CDR1 KGHSH and CDR2 LQKENI come from the germline V gene. CDR3 nucleotides: TGTTCCAGCTCGCTTTATAGCAATCAGCCCCAGCATTTG. It encodes CSSSLYSNQPQHL.

This clonotype has just a few counts. This sequence joins TRBV2 and TRBJ2-7; 8 bases align to TRBD2. Trimming at V came to 5 bases and at J to 2 bases, leaving 5 bases not matched to a gene. Germline V gene data show CDR1 as SNHLY and CDR2 as FYNNEI. The CDR3 length is 14 residues. CDR3 region: CASSWTSFTYEQYF. As DNA, the CDR3 is TGTGCCAGCAGTTGGACTAGCTTCACCTACGAGCAGTACTTC.

The chain employs TRBV20-1 and TRBJ2-1; 9 bases match TRBD2. V was clipped by 3 bases and J by 3 bases; unmatched bases: 15. The CDR3 is 18 amino acids. Looked up from germline, CDR1 is DFQATT and CDR2 is SNEGSKA (reference sequence). In nucleotides, the CDR3 is TGCAGTGCTAGGGTCGGTAGCGGGAGAAAAACCAACTACAATGAGCAGTTCTTC. Its translation is CSARVGSGRKTNYNEQFF.

The chain links TRBV29-1 to TRBJ1-2; tentative D call: TRBD1 (6 bases). V was cut by 5 bases and J by 8 bases, with 12 bases left in between. Germline V gene lookup returns CDR1 SQVTM and CDR2 ANQGSEA. This CDR3 has 11 residues. The CDR3 DNA reads as TGCAGCGTTTACAGGGACCACGGCTACACCTTC. Residues: CSVYRDHGYTF. Full variable domain (outside the CDR3, taken from reference TRBV29-1 and TRBJ1-2): SAVISQKPSRDICQRGTSLTIQCQVDSQVTMMFWYRQQPGQSLTLIATANQGSEATYESGFVIDKFPISRPNLTFSTLTVSNMSPEDSSIYLCSVYRDHGYTFGSGTRLTVV.

There are a few counts of this clonotype. A read error may be the cause here, since a much bigger clone is one base away. V is TRBV3-1 and J is TRBJ2-1, with TRBD2 identical over 7 bases. Germline V gene sequence: CDR1 LGHDT, CDR2 YNNKEL (reference sequence). The CDR3 sequence is 16 residues long. The CDR3 reads CVSSQEWTSSYNEQFF. The CDR3 region has the DNA TGTGTCAGCAGCCAAGAGTGGACTAGCTCCTACAATGAGCAGTTCTTC.

This clonotype showed up just once. Here the CDR3 reads CASIRGEAQYF. CDR3 DNA sequence: TGTGCCAGCATTAGAGGGGAGGCCCAGTACTTC. The chain recombines TRBV6-9 with TRBJ2-5; maybe TRBD2 (6 bases). Germline values: CDR1 MNHGY, CDR2 SVAAGI. Trimming cost V 7 bases and J 9 bases, with 12 bases left between them. This CDR3 comprises 11 residues.

The V and J genes are TRBV20-1 and TRBJ1-2, with TRBD1 as a possible D gene (5 bases). Germline lookup yields CDR1 DFQATT and CDR2 SNEGSKA (reference sequence). Trimming removed 0 bases from V and 3 bases from J, with 14 bases in between. CDR3 length: 15 amino acids. CDR3 sequence (DNA): TGCAGTGCTAGAGATCGGGGCCGGGGGGACTATGGCTACACCTTC. It codes for CSARDRGRGDYGYTF.

The rearrangement uses TRBV7-2 and TRBJ2-5; possibly TRBD1 or TRBD2 for D (5 bases each). Trimming shortened V by 3 bases and J by 7 bases, and 9 bases separated the two germline ends. Looked up from germline, CDR1 is SGHTA and CDR2 is FQGNSA. This CDR3 is built from 12 residues. CDR3 DNA sequence: TGTGCCAGCAGCTTGGCCGGGGCGACCCAGTACTTC. Translation: CASSLAGATQYF.

This clonotype was picked up many times. The chain joins TRBV6-1 to TRBJ1-1, with 7 bases lining up with TRBD1. Trimming at V came to 8 bases and at J to 5 bases, leaving 14 bases not matched to a gene. The length of the CDR3 is 15 residues. The germline V gene encodes CDR1 MNHNS and CDR2 SASEGT. The CDR3 bases are TGTGCCAGCGCCTACCTCCCCACAGGGGAAACTGAAGCTTTCTTT. Encoded protein: CASAYLPTGETEAFF.

This clonotype has ten or more counts. V and J are TRBV12-3 or TRBV12-4 and TRBJ2-7; perhaps TRBD2 as D (6 bases). The CDR3 runs 14 residues. Trimming cost V 5 bases and J 9 bases, with 20 bases left between them. The CDR3 region has the DNA TGTGCCAGCAGTGGGCGGGACTCGGCCTGGAGGCAGTACTTC. Its protein is CASSGRDSAWRQYF.

The genes are TRBV10-3 and TRBJ2-3; TRBD2 aligns across 9 bases. Unmatched junction bases numbered 6, after V lost 6 bases and J lost 5 bases. Germline V lookup: CDR1 ENHRY, CDR2 SYGVKD. The CDR3 runs to 14 residues. Here the CDR3 DNA reads TGTGCCATCAGGGGCGGGGGGGCCTTAGATACGCAGTATTTT. As protein: CAIRGGGALDTQYF.

The gene calls are TRBV18 and TRBJ2-7, with TRBD2 matching 10 bases. The CDR3 runs to 14 residues. V trimming: 2 bases; J trimming: 4 bases; junction bases outside the gene matches: 2. In germline, CDR1 is KGHSH, CDR2 LQKENI. The CDR3 reads CASSPKREGYEQYF. CDR3 nucleotide sequence: TGTGCCAGCTCACCAAAGCGGGAGGGGTACGAGCAGTACTTC.

This clonotype was counted at least ten times. CDR3 nucleotides: TGTGCCAGCAGTATGACAGAGTATCAGCCCCAGCATTTT. The encoded protein is CASSMTEYQPQHF. V gene TRBV12-3 or TRBV12-4 combines with J gene TRBJ1-5; D perhaps matches TRBD1 (5 bases). CDR3 length equals 13 residues. V was clipped by 5 bases and J by 5 bases, with 10 bases between them.

This clonotype appeared a few times. The chain has TRBV6-2 or TRBV6-3 and TRBJ2-2, with a weak D call TRBD2 (6 bases). The germline V and J ends were trimmed by 5 bases and 1 base, with 11 bases remaining between them. This CDR3 is 15 amino acids long. Germline V gene data show CDR1 as MNHEY and CDR2 as SVGEGT. The CDR3 coding sequence is TGTGCCAGCAGTCGCGGGACTTTGAACACCGGGGAGCTGTTTTTT. Amino acids: CASSRGTLNTGELFF.

This clonotype was recorded at least ten times. This chain connects TRBV12-3 or TRBV12-4 to TRBJ2-3, with D possibly TRBD2 on 6 matching bases. Deletions cut 4 bases from V and 1 base from J, with 12 bases between. CDR3 length: 15 amino acids. The CDR3 is CASSSPSARTDTQYF. In DNA, the CDR3 is TGTGCCAGCAGTTCCCCTAGCGCTCGCACAGATACGCAGTATTTT.

The table lists this clonotype with a few counts. V usage is TRBV28 and J usage is TRBJ2-1; the match to TRBD2 covers 7 bases. This CDR3 is built from 14 residues. Germline V CDR1 and CDR2: MDHEN, SYDVKM. The J segment lost 2 bases and the V segment lost 11 bases, leaving 9 bases of the junction unmatched. The CDR3 loop is CASNRLAAYNEQFF. Written as DNA, the CDR3 is TGTGCCTCAAATCGGCTAGCGGCCTACAATGAGCAGTTCTTC.

This clonotype has ten or more counts. Here the CDR3 reads CAIRGTANTEAFF. The CDR3 nucleotides read TGTGCCATCAGAGGGACCGCGAACACTGAAGCTTTCTTT. The V gene is TRBV10-3, the J gene TRBJ1-1; D is perhaps TRBD1 (5 bases). This CDR3 is built from 13 residues. Germline V lookup: CDR1 ENHRY, CDR2 SYGVKD. Trimming stripped 6 bases from V and 1 base from J, with 9 bases between.

This clonotype occurred many times. V and J are TRBV20-1 and TRBJ2-3; 12 positions agree with TRBD2. The germline V gene has CDR1 DFQATT and CDR2 SNEGSKA (reference sequence). J was trimmed by 4 bases and V by 3 bases; bases with no gene match: 5. This CDR3 contains 15 residues. As DNA, the CDR3 is TGCAGTGCTAGCCAGCTAGCGGGGGGGGCAGATACGCAGTATTTT. It yields the protein CSASQLAGGADTQYF.

Ten or more counts support this clonotype. This chain links TRBV13 with TRBJ2-3; D might be TRBD1 (5 bases). CDR1 is PRHDT and CDR2 is FYEKMQ in the germline V gene (reference sequence). V lost 3 bases, J lost 3 bases, and 16 bases lay in between. The CDR3 totals 16 residues. The CDR3, as DNA: TGTGCCAGCAGCTTCCTCGCAGGGTCGGAGACAGATACGCAGTATTTT. Its protein product is CASSFLAGSETDTQYF.

This clonotype has a count of ten or more. The chain uses TRBV28 and TRBJ2-1; TRBD2 matches 10 bases. CDR3 size: 15 residues. CDR1 is MDHEN and CDR2 is SYDVKM in the germline V gene. Trimming removed 3 bases from V and 8 bases from J; junction bases left unmatched: 7. CDR3 bases: TGTGCCAGCAGTTTTTTGACTAGCGGGCGGGATGAGCAGTTCTTC. Residues: CASSFLTSGRDEQFF.

The V gene is TRBV19, the J gene TRBJ1-1, with 9 bases fitting TRBD1. The ends lost 10 bases at V and 2 bases at J; junction bases unmatched: 11. This CDR3 is 15 amino acids long. The germline gives CDR1 LNHDA, CDR2 SQIVND (reference sequence). CDR3 DNA sequence: TGTGCCACCCGCGAAAAGGGACAGGGTAACACTGAAGCTTTCTTT. Its protein is CATREKGQGNTEAFF.

Ten or more counts support this clonotype. The chain combines TRBV11-2 with TRBJ2-1, with no clear D. With 0 bases removed from V and 10 bases from J, the gap between germline ends came to 13 bases. The CDR3 runs 14 residues. Germline V gene sequence: CDR1 SGHAT, CDR2 FQNNGV. CDR3 sequence: CASSLDGGRTEQFF. The CDR3 DNA sequence: TGTGCCAGCAGCTTAGACGGTGGGCGAACCGAGCAGTTCTTC.

The sample holds a few counts of this clonotype. CDR3 bases: TGTGCCAGCAGCTTACAGGGTTGGGACCAAGAGACCCAGTACTTC. This translates into CASSLQGWDQETQYF. The gene calls are TRBV7-9 and TRBJ2-5; D perhaps matches TRBD1 (5 bases). V lost 2 bases and J lost 0, with 10 bases in between. The germline gives CDR1 SEHNR, CDR2 FQNEAQ (reference sequence). The CDR3 totals 15 residues.

This clonotype was counted ten times or more. The gene calls are TRBV7-9 and TRBJ1-1; the D gene is possibly TRBD1 (5 bases). CDR1 is SEHNR and CDR2 is FQNEAQ in the germline V gene (reference sequence). The CDR3 contains 14 residues. The V end was cut by 4 bases, the J end by 1 base, with 10 bases between. CDR3 region: CASSWGEANTEAFF. CDR3 sequence (DNA): TGTGCCAGCAGCTGGGGGGAGGCGAACACTGAAGCTTTCTTT. The full variable domain, in which reference TRBV7-9 and TRBJ1-1 provide the parts outside the CDR3, is DTGVSQNPRHKITKRGQNVTFRCDPISEHNRLYWYRQTLGQGPEFLTYFQNEAQLEKSRLLSDRFSAERPKGSFSTLEIQRTEQGDSAMYLCASSWGEANTEAFFGQGTRLTVV.